This entry describes one T cell receptor (beta chain). Its antigen is still unknown. This entry comes from a study of tumor-infiltrating lymphocytes in localized non-small cell lung cancer. About the study: Several tumor histologies, both smoking statuses, and some post-neoadjuvant chemotherapy samples were included. Findings and limits, study-wide: IM1 and IM2 tumors showed no difference in T-cell fraction.

Some clones are missing from TCRdb's copy, which holds only in-frame ones; the method was immunoSEQ multiplex PCR. The sample shows about 24,000 clones, 50% to 70% of them seen only once. The source material was lung tumor tissue. The TCR sequence derives from a human donor with non-small cell lung cancer.

The CDR3 nucleotides read TGCGCCAGCAGCTTAACCGGGACGACAAATGAGCAGTTCTTC. It codes for CASSLTGTTNEQFF. The chain recombines TRBV5-1 with TRBJ2-1; D tentatively fits TRBD1 or TRBD2 (5 bases each). The V gene lost 2 bases and the J gene lost 7 bases, with 13 bases spanning the gap. Germline lookup yields CDR1 SGHRS and CDR2 YFSETQ. The CDR3 contains 14 residues.